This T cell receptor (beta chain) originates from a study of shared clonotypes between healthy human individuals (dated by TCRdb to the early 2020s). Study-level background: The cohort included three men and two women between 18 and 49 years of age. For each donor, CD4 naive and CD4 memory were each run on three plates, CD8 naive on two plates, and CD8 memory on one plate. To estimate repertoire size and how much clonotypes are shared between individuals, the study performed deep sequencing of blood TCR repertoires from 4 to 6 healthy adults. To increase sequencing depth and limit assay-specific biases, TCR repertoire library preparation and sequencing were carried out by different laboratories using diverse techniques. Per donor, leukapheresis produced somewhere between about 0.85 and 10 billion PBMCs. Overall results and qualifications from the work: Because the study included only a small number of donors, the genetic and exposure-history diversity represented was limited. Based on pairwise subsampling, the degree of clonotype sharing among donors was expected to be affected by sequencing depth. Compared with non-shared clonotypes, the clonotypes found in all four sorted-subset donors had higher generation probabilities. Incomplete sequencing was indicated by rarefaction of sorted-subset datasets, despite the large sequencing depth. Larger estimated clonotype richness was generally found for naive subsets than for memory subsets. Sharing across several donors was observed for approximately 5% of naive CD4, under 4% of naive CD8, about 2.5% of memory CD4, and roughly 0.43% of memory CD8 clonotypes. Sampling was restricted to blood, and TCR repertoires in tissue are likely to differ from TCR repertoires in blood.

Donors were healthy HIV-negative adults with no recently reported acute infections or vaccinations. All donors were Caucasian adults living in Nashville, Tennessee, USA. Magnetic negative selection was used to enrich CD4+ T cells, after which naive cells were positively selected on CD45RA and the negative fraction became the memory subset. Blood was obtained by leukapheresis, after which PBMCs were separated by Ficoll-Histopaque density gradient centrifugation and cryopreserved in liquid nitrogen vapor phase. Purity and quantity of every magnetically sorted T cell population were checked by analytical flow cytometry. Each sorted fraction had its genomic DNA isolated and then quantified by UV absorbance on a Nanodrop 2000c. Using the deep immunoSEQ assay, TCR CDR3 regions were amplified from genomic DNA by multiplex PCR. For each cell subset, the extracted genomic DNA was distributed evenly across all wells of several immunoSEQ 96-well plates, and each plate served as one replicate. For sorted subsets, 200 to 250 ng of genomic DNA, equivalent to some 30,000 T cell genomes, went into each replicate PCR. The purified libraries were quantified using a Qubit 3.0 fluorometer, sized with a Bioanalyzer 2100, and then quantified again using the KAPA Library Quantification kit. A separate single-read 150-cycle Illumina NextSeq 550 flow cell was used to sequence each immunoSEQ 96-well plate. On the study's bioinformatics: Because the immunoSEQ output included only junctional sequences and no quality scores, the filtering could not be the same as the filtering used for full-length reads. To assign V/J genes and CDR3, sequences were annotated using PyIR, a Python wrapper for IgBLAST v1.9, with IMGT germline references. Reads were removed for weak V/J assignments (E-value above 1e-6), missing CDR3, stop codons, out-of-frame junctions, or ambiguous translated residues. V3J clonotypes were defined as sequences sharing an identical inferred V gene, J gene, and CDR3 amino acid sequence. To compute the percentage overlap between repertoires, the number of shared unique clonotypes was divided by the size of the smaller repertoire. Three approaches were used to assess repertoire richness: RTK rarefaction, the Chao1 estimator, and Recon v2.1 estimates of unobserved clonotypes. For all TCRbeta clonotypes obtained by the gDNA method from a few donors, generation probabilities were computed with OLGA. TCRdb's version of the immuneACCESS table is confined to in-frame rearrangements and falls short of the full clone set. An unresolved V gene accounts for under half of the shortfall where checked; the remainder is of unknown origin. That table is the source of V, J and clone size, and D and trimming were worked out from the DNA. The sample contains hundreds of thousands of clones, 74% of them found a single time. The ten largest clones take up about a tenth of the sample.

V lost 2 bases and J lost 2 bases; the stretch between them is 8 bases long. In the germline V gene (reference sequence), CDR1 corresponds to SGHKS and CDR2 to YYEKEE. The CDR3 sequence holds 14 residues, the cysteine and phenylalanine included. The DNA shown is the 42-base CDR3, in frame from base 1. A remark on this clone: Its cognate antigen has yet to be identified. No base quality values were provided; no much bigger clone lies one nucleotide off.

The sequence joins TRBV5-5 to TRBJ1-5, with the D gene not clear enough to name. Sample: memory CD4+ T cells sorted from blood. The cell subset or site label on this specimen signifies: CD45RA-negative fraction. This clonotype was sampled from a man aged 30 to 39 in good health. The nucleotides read TGTGCCAGCAGCTTTATCGGTGGCAATCAGCCCCAGCATTTT. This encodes CASSFIGGNQPQHF.